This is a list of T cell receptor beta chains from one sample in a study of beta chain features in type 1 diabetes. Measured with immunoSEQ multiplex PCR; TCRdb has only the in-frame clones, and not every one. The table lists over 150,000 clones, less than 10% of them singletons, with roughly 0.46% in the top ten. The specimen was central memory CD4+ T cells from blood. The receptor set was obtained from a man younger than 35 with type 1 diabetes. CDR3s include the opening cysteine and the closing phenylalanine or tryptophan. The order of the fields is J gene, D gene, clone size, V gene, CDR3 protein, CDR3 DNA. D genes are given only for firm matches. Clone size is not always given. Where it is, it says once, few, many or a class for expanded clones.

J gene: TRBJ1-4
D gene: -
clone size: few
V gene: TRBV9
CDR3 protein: CASSRGPNEKLFF
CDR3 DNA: TGTGCCAGCAGCAGGGGTCCTAATGAAAAACTGTTTTTT

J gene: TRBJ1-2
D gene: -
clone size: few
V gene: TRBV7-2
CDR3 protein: CASSFSDGGYTF
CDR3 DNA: TGTGCCAGCAGCTTCTCCGACGGGGGCTACACCTTC

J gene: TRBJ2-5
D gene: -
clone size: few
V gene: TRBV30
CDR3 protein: CAWSVGGAVETQYF
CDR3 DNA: TGTGCCTGGAGTGTAGGGGGGGCGGTGGAGACCCAGTACTTC

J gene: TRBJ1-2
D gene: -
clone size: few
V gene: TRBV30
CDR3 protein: CAWSPDSGYGYTF
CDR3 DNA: TGTGCCTGGAGTCCCGACTCCGGTTATGGCTACACCTTC

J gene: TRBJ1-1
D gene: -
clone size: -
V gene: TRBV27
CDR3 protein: CASSLVQFGHALEAFF
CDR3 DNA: TGTGCCAGCAGTTTAGTGCAGTTTGGTCACGCCCTGGAAGCTTTCTTT

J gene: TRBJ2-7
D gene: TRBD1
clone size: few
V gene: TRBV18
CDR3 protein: CASSVGQQYEQYF
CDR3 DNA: TGTGCCAGCTCGGTGGGACAGCAATACGAGCAGTACTTC

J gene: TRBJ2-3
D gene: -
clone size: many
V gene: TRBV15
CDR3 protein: CATSRDNGDTQYF
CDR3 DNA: TGTGCCACCAGCAGAGATAACGGGGATACGCAGTATTTT

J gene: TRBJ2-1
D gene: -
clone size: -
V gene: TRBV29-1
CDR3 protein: CSVHGTLIYNEQFF
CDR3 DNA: TGCAGCGTTCACGGGACATTGATTTACAATGAGCAGTTCTTC

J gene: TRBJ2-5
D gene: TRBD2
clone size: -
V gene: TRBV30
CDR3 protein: CAWSAGTSAETQYF
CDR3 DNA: TGTGCCTGGAGTGCCGGGACTAGCGCGGAAACCCAGTACTTC

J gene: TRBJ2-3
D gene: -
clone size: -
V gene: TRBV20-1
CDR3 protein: CSAARGDTQYF
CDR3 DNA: TGCAGTGCTGCAAGGGGAGATACGCAGTATTTT

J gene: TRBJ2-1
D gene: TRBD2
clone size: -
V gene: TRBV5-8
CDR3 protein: CASSSRGGNEQFF
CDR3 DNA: TGTGCCAGCAGCTCCCGGGGGGGCAATGAGCAGTTCTTC

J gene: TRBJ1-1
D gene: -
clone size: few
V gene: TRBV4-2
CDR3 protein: CASSQGTRLNTEAFF
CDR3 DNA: TGTGCCAGCAGCCAAGGAACGCGTCTTAACACTGAAGCTTTCTTT

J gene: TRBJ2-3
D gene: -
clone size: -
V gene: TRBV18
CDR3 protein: CASSPTAGASTDTQYF
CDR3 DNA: TGTGCCAGCTCCCCCACCGCAGGGGCTAGCACAGATACGCAGTATTTT

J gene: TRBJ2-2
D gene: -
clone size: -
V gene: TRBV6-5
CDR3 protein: CASSYSIAAHTGELFF
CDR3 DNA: TGTGCCAGCAGTTACTCGATAGCGGCCCACACCGGGGAGCTGTTTTTT

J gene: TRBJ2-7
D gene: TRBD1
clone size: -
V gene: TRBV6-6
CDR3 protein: CASSYSGQSYEQYF
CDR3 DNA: TGTGCCAGCAGTTACTCGGGACAGTCCTACGAGCAGTACTTC

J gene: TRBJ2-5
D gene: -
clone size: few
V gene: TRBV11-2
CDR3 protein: CASSSRGGDDQETQYF
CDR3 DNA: TGTGCCAGCAGCTCACGGGGAGGAGATGACCAAGAGACCCAGTACTTC

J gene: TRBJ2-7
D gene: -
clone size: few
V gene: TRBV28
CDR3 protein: CATSGVLYEQYF
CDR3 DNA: TGTGCCACCTCGGGAGTACTCTACGAGCAGTACTTC

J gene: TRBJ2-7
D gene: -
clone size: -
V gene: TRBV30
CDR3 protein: CAWNPEAGGEQYF
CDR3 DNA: TGTGCCTGGAACCCGGAAGCTGGGGGGGAGCAGTACTTC

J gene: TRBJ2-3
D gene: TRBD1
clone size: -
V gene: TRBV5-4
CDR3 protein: CASSWGTATDTQYF
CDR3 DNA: TGTGCCAGCAGCTGGGGGACAGCCACAGATACGCAGTATTTT

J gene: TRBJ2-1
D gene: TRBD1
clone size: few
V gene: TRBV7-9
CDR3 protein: CASSLGTDNEQFF
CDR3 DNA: TGTGCCAGCAGCTTGGGGACAGACAATGAGCAGTTCTTC

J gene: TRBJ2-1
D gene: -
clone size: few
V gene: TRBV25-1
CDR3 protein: CASSDRRYNEQFF
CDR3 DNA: TGTGCCAGCAGTGATAGGAGGTACAATGAGCAGTTCTTC

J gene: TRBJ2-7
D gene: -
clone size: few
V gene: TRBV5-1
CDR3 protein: CASSLVGQIYEQYF
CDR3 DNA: TGCGCCAGCAGCTTGGTCGGACAGATTTACGAGCAGTACTTC

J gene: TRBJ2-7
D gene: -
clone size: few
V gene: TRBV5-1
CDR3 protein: CASSLGGTNSYEQYF
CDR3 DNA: TGCGCCAGCAGCTTGGGAGGGACAAACTCCTACGAGCAGTACTTC

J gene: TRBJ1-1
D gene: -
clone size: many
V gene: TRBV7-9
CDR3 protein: CASSLGTVKAFF
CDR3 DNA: TGTGCCAGCAGCTTGGGCACAGTTAAAGCTTTCTTT

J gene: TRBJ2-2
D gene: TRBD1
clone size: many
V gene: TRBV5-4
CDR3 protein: CASSLQGQDTGELFF
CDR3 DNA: TGTGCCAGCAGCTTACAGGGGCAGGACACCGGGGAGCTGTTTTTT

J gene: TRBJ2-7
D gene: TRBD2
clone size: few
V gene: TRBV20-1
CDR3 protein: CSAAGLYEQYF
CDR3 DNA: TGCAGTGCAGCGGGACTCTACGAGCAGTACTTC

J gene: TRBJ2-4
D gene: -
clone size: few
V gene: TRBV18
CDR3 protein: CASSPRRGDIQYF
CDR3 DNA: TGTGCCAGCTCACCACGGCGCGGGGACATTCAGTACTTC

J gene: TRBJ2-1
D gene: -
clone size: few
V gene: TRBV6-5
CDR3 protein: CASSTLGANEQFF
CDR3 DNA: TGTGCCAGCAGTACCCTAGGGGCCAATGAGCAGTTCTTC

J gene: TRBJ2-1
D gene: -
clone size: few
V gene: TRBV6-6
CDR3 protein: CASSPYGQGGNNEQFF
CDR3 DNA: TGTGCCAGCAGCCCCTACGGACAGGGAGGGAACAATGAGCAGTTCTTC

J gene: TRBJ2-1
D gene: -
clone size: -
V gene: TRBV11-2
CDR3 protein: CASSMLGVPRGNEQFF
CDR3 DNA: TGTGCCAGCAGCATGCTGGGAGTGCCTCGTGGCAATGAGCAGTTCTTC

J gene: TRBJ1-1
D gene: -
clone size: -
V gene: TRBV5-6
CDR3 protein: CASSFGGRMNTEAFF
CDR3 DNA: TGTGCCAGCAGCTTCGGGGGGCGTATGAACACTGAAGCTTTCTTT

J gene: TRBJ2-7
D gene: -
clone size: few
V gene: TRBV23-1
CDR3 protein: CASSQGGRGVPYEQYF
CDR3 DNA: TGCGCCAGCAGTCAAGGGGGCAGGGGGGTGCCCTACGAGCAGTACTTC

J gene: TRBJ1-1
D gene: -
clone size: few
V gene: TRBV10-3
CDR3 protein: CAISESNKRRNTEAFF
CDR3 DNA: TGTGCCATCAGTGAGTCGAATAAAAGGAGGAACACTGAAGCTTTCTTT

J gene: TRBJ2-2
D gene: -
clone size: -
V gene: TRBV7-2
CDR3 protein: CASSSQGIGELFF
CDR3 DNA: TGTGCCAGCAGCTCACAGGGTATCGGGGAGCTGTTTTTT

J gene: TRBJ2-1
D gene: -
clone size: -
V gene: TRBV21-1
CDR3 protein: CASSRTLADLYNEQFF
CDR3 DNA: TGTGCCAGCAGCAGGACACTAGCGGACCTCTACAATGAGCAGTTCTTC

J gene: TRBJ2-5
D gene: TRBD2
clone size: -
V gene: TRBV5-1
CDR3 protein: CASSRTGTSDEKTQYF
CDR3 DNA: TGCGCCAGCAGCAGAACCGGGACTAGCGATGAGAAGACCCAGTACTTC

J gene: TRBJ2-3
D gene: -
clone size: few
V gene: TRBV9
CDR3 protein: CASSVGSGADTQYF
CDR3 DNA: TGTGCCAGCAGCGTAGGTTCGGGAGCAGATACGCAGTATTTT

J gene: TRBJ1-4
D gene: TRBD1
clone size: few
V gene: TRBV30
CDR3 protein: CAWRRQGNEKLFF
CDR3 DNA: TGTGCCTGGAGAAGACAGGGGAATGAAAAACTGTTTTTT

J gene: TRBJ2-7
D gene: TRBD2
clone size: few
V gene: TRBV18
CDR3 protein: CASSTGLAGGPGSYEQYF
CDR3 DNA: TGTGCCAGCTCGACGGGACTAGCGGGAGGGCCGGGGTCCTACGAGCAGTACTTC

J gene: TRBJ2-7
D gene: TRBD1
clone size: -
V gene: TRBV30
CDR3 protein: CAWSGDSYEQYF
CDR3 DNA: TGTGCCTGGAGTGGGGACAGTTACGAGCAGTACTTC

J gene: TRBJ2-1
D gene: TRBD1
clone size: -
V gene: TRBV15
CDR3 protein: CATRLGQGDYNEQFF
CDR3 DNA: TGTGCCACCCGCTTGGGACAGGGGGACTACAATGAGCAGTTCTTC

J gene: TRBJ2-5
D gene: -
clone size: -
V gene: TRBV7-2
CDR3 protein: CASSFQGGETQYF
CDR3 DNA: TGTGCCAGCAGCTTTCAGGGTGGGGAGACCCAGTACTTC

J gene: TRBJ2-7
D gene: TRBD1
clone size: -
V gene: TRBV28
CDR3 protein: CASSLPGQGLDEQYF
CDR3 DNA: TGTGCCAGCAGTCTACCGGGACAGGGGCTGGACGAGCAGTACTTC

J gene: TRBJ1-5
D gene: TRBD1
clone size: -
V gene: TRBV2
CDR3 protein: CASSPLQGGLGQPQHF
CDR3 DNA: TGTGCCAGCAGTCCATTACAAGGGGGCCTGGGACAGCCCCAGCATTTT

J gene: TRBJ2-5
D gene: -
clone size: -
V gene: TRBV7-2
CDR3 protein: CASSPRLVYQTQYF
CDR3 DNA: TGTGCCAGCAGCCCCCGGTTGGTGTACCAGACCCAGTACTTC